Below, 27 T cell receptor beta chains from the same sample are listed, as sequenced in a study of T cells in Graves' hyperthyroidism and ophthalmopathy (dated by TCRdb to between 2018 and 2021). Libraries came from multiplex PCR. The run used an Illumina HiSeq 2000. Amplification of TCR beta CDR3 regions was carried out from RNA transcripts. The first round of RT-PCR for the TCR CDR3 was performed with the HTBI primer set and the Qiagen OneStep RT-PCR kit. TCRdb reanalyzed the raw reads on its own, using fastp at Q25 for trimming and MiXCR for clone calling, and kept in-frame beta chains. Every CDR3 protein is listed once, alongside the most common genes and DNA of its rows. This sample gives about 720,000 distinct CDR3 sequences in total; 16% of them show up just once. The ten largest clones add up to around 7.7% of the sample. Sequencing was performed on blood. Receptor source: a man aged 18 to 30 with Graves' hyperthyroidism.

A few counts support this clonotype. V gene TRBV12-3 or TRBV12-4 combines with J gene TRBJ1-3; D possibly corresponds to TRBD1 (6 bases). There are 14 residues in the CDR3. Deletions cut 11 bases from V and 0 bases from J, with 14 bases between. The CDR3 nucleotides are TGTGCCGGGGGCAGGGAGCGCTCTGGAAACACCATATATTTT. It is translated as CAGGRERSGNTIYF.

The chain links TRBV4-1 to TRBJ2-1; 12 nucleotides align to TRBD2. Trimming cost V 4 bases and J 0 bases; bases outside gene matches: 16. Germline CDR1 and CDR2: MGHRA and YSYEKL. The CDR3 loop spans 21 amino acids. This CDR3 reads CASSRNPGTSGPFDSYNEQFF. The CDR3 DNA is TGCGCCAGCAGCCGGAACCCCGGGACTAGCGGGCCCTTTGACTCCTACAATGAGCAGTTCTTC.

The rearrangement links TRBV5-1 to TRBJ2-1, with unresolved D. Trimming shortened V by 0 bases and J by 0 bases, and 10 bases separated the two germline ends. Germline V gene lookup returns CDR1 SGHRS and CDR2 YFSETQ. The CDR3 loop spans 16 amino acids. CDR3 residues: CASSLEGRHSYNEQFF. CDR3 DNA sequence: TGCGCCAGCAGCTTGGAGGGCAGACACTCCTACAATGAGCAGTTCTTC. Based on the CDR3 plus reference TRBV5-1 and TRBJ2-1, the full variable domain is KAGVTQTPRYLIKTRGQQVTLSCSPISGHRSVSWYQQTPGQGLQFLFEYFSETQRNKGNFPGRFSGRQFSNSRSEMNVSTLELGDSALYLCASSLEGRHSYNEQFFGPGTRLTVL.

The J gene is TRBJ2-1, the V gene TRBV18; a possible D gene is TRBD2 (6 bases). Germline V gene lookup returns CDR1 KGHSH and CDR2 LQKENI. Trimming removed 5 bases at V and 2 bases at J, with 13 bases between. CDR3 length: 15 amino acids. The CDR3 DNA sequence: TGTGCCAGCTCAACGGGAGCGGGCACCTACAATGAGCAGTTCTTC. Translating it yields CASSTGAGTYNEQFF. Supplemented by reference TRBV18 and TRBJ2-1, the full variable domain reads NAGVMQNPRHLVRRRGQEARLRCSPMKGHSHVYWYRQLPEEGLKFMVYLQKENIIDESGMPKERFSAEFPKEGPSILRIQQVVRGDSAAYFCASSTGAGTYNEQFFGPGTRLTVL.

The CDR3 protein is CSAGGEQGRIGNQPQHF. Here the CDR3 DNA reads TGCAGTGCTGGGGGGGAACAGGGACGAATTGGCAATCAGCCCCAGCATTTT. V and J are TRBV20-1 and TRBJ1-5, with TRBD1 as a possible D gene (6 bases). The CDR3 consists of 17 residues. Germline CDR1 is DFQATT and CDR2 is SNEGSKA (reference sequence). Trimming shortened V by 5 bases and J by 2 bases, and 22 bases separated the two germline ends.

This clonotype showed up many times. The J gene is TRBJ2-7, the V gene TRBV7-6; maybe TRBD1 (5 bases). The V gene lost 1 base and the J gene lost 3 bases, with 13 bases spanning the gap. The length of the CDR3 is 15 residues. CDR1 is SGHVS, CDR2 FNYEAQ, per germline. CDR3 in DNA: TGTGCCAGCAGCTTAGATCAGGGCTTGGGCTACGAGCAGTACTTC. It codes for CASSLDQGLGYEQYF. Using reference TRBV7-6 and TRBJ2-7 for the parts outside the CDR3, the full variable domain is GAGVSQSPRYKVTKRGQDVALRCDPISGHVSLYWYRQALGQGPEFLTYFNYEAQQDKSGLPNDRFSAERPEGSISTLTIQRTEQRDSAMYRCASSLDQGLGYEQYFGPGTRLTVT.

This clonotype was seen many times. The chain uses TRBV28 and TRBJ2-7; TRBD1 matches 8 bases. The CDR3 runs 14 residues. V shed 6 bases and J 3 bases; nucleotides not matched to a gene: 7. Per the germline V gene, CDR1 is MDHEN and CDR2 is SYDVKM. CDR3 DNA: TGTGCCAGCAGCACAGGGGGTGCCCACTACGAGCAGTACTTC. This translates into CASSTGGAHYEQYF.

This clonotype was observed many times. The chain combines TRBV7-9 with TRBJ2-1, with 8 bases that match TRBD2. CDR3 length: 14 amino acids. CDR1 and CDR2 (germline): SEHNR, FQNEAQ (reference sequence). The ends lost 7 bases at V and 8 bases at J; junction bases unmatched: 10. The CDR3 DNA follows: TGTGCCAGCACCCCTGAGGCCGGGGGGGATGAGCAGTTCTTC. It encodes CASTPEAGGDEQFF. Together with reference TRBV7-9 and TRBJ2-1, the CDR3 gives the full variable domain: DTGVSQNPRHKITKRGQNVTFRCDPISEHNRLYWYRQTLGQGPEFLTYFQNEAQLEKSRLLSDRFSAERPKGSFSTLEIQRTEQGDSAMYLCASTPEAGGDEQFFGPGTRLTVL.

A note on this clonotype: With a much larger clone just one base away, this may be a read error. The V gene is TRBV19, the J gene TRBJ1-2, with TRBD1 matching 7 bases. The CDR3 has 15 residues. Germline lookup yields CDR1 LNHDA and CDR2 SQIVND (reference sequence). The V and J ends lost 5 bases and 3 bases, in that order; junction bases with no gene match: 9. The CDR3 nucleotides read TGTGCCAGTAGTTCCAGGGGGTTTACCGACTATGGCTACACCTTC. It codes for CASSSRGFTDYGYTF.

The gene calls are TRBV2 and TRBJ2-3; 16 bases are a match to TRBD2. From germline, CDR1 is SNHLY and CDR2 FYNNEI. J lost 4 bases, V lost 8 bases, and 6 bases had no gene match. The CDR3 has 16 residues. In DNA form, the CDR3 reads TGTGCCAGCCTTTCCGGGACTAGCGGGAGGGCAGATACGCAGTATTTT. This gives the protein CASLSGTSGRADTQYF. The full variable domain, rest sourced from reference TRBV2 and TRBJ2-3, is EPEVTQTPSHQVTQMGQEVILRCVPISNHLYFYWYRQILGQKVEFLVSFYNNEISEKSEIFDDQFSVERPDGSNFTLKIRSTKLEDSAMYFCASLSGTSGRADTQYFGPGTRLTVL.

This clonotype was observed once. The chain joins TRBV29-1 to TRBJ1-1, with a tentative D call TRBD1 (5 bases). Trimming left V 4 bases short and J 4 bases short, with 10 bases between. This CDR3 region has 12 residues. Germline lookup yields CDR1 SQVTM and CDR2 ANQGSEA. CDR3 in amino acids: CSVGVGGTEAFF. The DNA for the CDR3 is TGCAGCGTTGGTGTGGGGGGCACTGAAGCTTTCTTT.

The V call is TRBV12-3 or TRBV12-4, the J call TRBJ2-1; the match to TRBD2 covers 9 bases. CDR3 length: 15 residues. After removal of 2 bases from V and 8 bases from J, the junction contained 7 bases not matched to a gene. CDR3 loop: CASSLLAGVIDEQFF. The CDR3 coding sequence is TGTGCCAGCAGTTTATTAGCGGGAGTCATAGATGAGCAGTTCTTC.

There are many counts of this clonotype. The V and J genes are TRBV27 and TRBJ2-1; TRBD2 agrees at 11 bases. The CDR3 length is 13 residues. V was pared by 6 bases and J by 5 bases, with 0 bases of the junction left unmatched. CDR1 and CDR2 from the germline V gene are MNHEY and SMNVEV (reference sequence). The CDR3 is CASRLAGDNEQFF. Here the CDR3 DNA reads TGTGCCAGCAGACTAGCGGGAGACAATGAGCAGTTCTTC.

This clonotype was detected ten times or more. The rearrangement joins TRBV27 to TRBJ2-7; 8 positions match TRBD2. The J segment lost 2 bases and the V segment lost 5 bases, leaving 8 bases of the junction unmatched. The CDR3 loop spans 15 amino acids. Germline lookup yields CDR1 MNHEY and CDR2 SMNVEV (reference sequence). In nucleotides, the CDR3 is TGTGCCAGCAGTCCTGATAGCGGGGAGACCTACGAGCAGTACTTC. Its translation: CASSPDSGETYEQYF.

This clonotype came up a few times. V is TRBV6-2 or TRBV6-3 and J is TRBJ2-1; weak D call: TRBD2 (6 bases). Germline V lookup: CDR1 MNHEY, CDR2 SVGEGT. This CDR3 has 13 amino acids. Trimming pared 2 bases from V and 8 bases from J, leaving 10 bases between. CDR3 sequence reads: CASSYTSGDEQFF. The CDR3 DNA sequence: TGTGCCAGCAGTTACACCTCGGGGGATGAGCAGTTCTTC.

The sample holds a few counts of this clonotype. The chain recombines TRBV14 with TRBJ2-3; D may correspond to TRBD1 or TRBD2 (5 bases each). The V end lost 3 bases, the J end lost 5 bases, and 9 bases lay between the germline ends. The V gene's germline CDR1 is SGHDN and CDR2 FVKESK. The CDR3 sequence is 13 residues long. The CDR3 DNA sequence: TGTGCCAGCAGCCATGGGACCCTAGATACGCAGTATTTT. It encodes CASSHGTLDTQYF.

This chain uses TRBV6-2 or TRBV6-3 with TRBJ1-1, with TRBD1 as a possible D gene (5 bases). V was cut by 6 bases and J by 5 bases, with 13 bases left in between. CDR1 is MNHEY, CDR2 SVGEGT, per germline. The CDR3 spans 13 residues. The CDR3 sequence: CASRRGVRTEAFF. In nucleotides, the CDR3 is TGTGCCAGCAGAAGAGGGGTACGGACTGAAGCTTTCTTT.

Written as DNA, the CDR3 is TGTGCCAGCAGTTTTTCCGGGACAGAAATATCCTACGAGCAGTACTTC. Translated: CASSFSGTEISYEQYF. The rearrangement links TRBV28 to TRBJ2-7; 7 positions match TRBD1. This CDR3 is built from 16 residues. CDR1 and CDR2 from the germline V gene are MDHEN and SYDVKM. J lost 1 base, V lost 3 bases, and 9 bases had no gene match.

This chain uses TRBV24-1 with TRBJ2-3; 9 bases align to TRBD1. This CDR3 is built from 15 residues. Germline values: CDR1 KGHDR, CDR2 SFDVKD. V shed 6 bases and J 5 bases; nucleotides not matched to a gene: 8. CDR3 region: CATSRQGQGKDTQYF. The DNA for the CDR3 is TGTGCCACCAGTCGGCAGGGACAGGGTAAAGATACGCAGTATTTT.

V is TRBV24-1 and J is TRBJ1-3, with unresolved D. The CDR3 sequence is 14 residues long. The germline V and J ends were trimmed by 3 bases and 0 bases, with 5 bases remaining between them. Germline-derived CDR1 and CDR2 are KGHDR and SFDVKD. The CDR3 nucleotides are TGTGCCACCAGTGATAGGAGCTCTGGAAACACCATATATTTT. Its translation is CATSDRSSGNTIYF.

The chain recombines TRBV12-3 or TRBV12-4 with TRBJ2-3, with 7 bases that match TRBD2. The CDR3 totals 14 residues. V shed 6 bases and J 1 base; nucleotides not matched to a gene: 4. DNA of the CDR3: TGTGCCAGCAGCCGACTAGCCCGCACAGATACGCAGTATTTT. Translated, it gives CASSRLARTDTQYF.

This clonotype has at least ten counts. V is TRBV2 and J is TRBJ1-6; TRBD1 is a possible D gene (5 bases). Trimming removed 6 bases from V and 9 bases from J, with 24 bases in between. This CDR3 comprises 17 residues. Per germline, CDR1 SNHLY and CDR2 FYNNEI. CDR3 nucleotides: TGTGCCAGCAGACTCCGACGGCTAAGGCAGGGAGGTTCACCCCTCCACTTT. It is translated as CASRLRRLRQGGSPLHF.

This clonotype was counted at least ten times. This chain uses TRBV7-9 with TRBJ2-5, with 8 nucleotides matching TRBD1. CDR3 length equals 15 residues. V lost 5 bases to trimming and J lost 2 bases; unmatched junction nucleotides: 7. Germline V lookup: CDR1 SEHNR, CDR2 FQNEAQ (reference sequence). CDR3 amino acids: CASSAGQGAQETQYF. The CDR3 bases are TGTGCCAGCAGCGCCGGACAGGGCGCACAAGAGACCCAGTACTTC.

At least ten counts were recorded for this clonotype. This sequence joins TRBV6-1 and TRBJ2-1, with 7 positions matching TRBD1. V shed 3 bases and J 2 bases; nucleotides not matched to a gene: 10. CDR1 is MNHNS, CDR2 SASEGT, per germline. This CDR3 region has 17 residues. The CDR3 loop is CASSDRQGRTPYNEQFF. The CDR3 DNA reads as TGTGCCAGCAGTGATCGACAGGGCCGCACTCCCTACAATGAGCAGTTCTTC.

This clonotype was counted many times. V and J are TRBV28 and TRBJ2-7, with TRBD1 as a possible D gene (5 bases). From germline, CDR1 is MDHEN and CDR2 SYDVKM. The V and J ends lost 5 bases and 0 bases respectively, with 11 bases between them. This CDR3 comprises 14 residues. The CDR3 sequence is CASSPLTDSYEQYF. CDR3 DNA sequence: TGTGCCAGCAGTCCGCTGACAGACTCCTACGAGCAGTACTTC. Supplemented by reference TRBV28 and TRBJ2-7, the full variable domain reads DVKVTQSSRYLVKRTGEKVFLECVQDMDHENMFWYRQDPGLGLRLIYFSYDVKMKEKGDIPEGYSVSREKKERFSLILESASTNQTSMYLCASSPLTDSYEQYFGPGTRLTVT.

This clonotype was counted between two and nine times. This chain uses TRBV3-1 with TRBJ1-4; 7 nucleotides agree with TRBD1. Germline V gene lookup returns CDR1 LGHDT and CDR2 YNNKEL (reference sequence). The CDR3 contains 16 residues. The V gene end was trimmed by 8 bases and the J gene end by 7 bases; junction bases not matched to a gene: 16. The CDR3 sequence: CASCDRGGGAVEKLFF. The CDR3 region has the DNA TGTGCCAGCTGCGATCGGGGAGGGGGCGCCGTTGAAAAACTGTTTTTT.

As for this clonotype: One end of the junction is discordant with germline, which a read error may explain. The chain employs TRBV20-1 and TRBJ1-2; D gene uncertain. Looked up from germline, CDR1 is DFQATT and CDR2 is SNEGSKA (reference sequence). The CDR3 consists of 12 residues. CDR3 sequence reads: CSASGNNYGYTF. In nucleotides, the CDR3 is TGCAGTGCTAGTGGGAATAACTATGGTTACACCTTC.